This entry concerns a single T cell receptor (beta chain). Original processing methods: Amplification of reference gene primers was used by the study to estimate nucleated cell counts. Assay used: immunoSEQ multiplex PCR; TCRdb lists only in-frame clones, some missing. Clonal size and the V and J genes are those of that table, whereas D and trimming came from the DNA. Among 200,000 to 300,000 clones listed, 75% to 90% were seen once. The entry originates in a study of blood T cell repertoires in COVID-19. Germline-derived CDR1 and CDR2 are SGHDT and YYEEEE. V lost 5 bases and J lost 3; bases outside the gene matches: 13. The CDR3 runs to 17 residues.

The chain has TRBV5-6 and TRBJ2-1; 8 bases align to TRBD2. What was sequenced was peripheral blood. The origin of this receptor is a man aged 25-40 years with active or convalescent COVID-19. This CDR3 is CASRLLQSGGDYNEQFF. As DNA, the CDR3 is TGTGCCAGCAGATTACTACAGAGCGGGGGAGACTACAATGAGCAGTTCTTC.